This TCR beta chain emerged from a study of blood T cell repertoires in COVID-19. The overall study: In each case, the material was cDNA or gDNA derived from T cells, B-cell-depleted T cells, or PBMCs.

In the original analysis: Amplified reference gene primers provided the basis for estimating nucleated cell counts. Using immunoSEQ multiplex PCR, the repertoire was profiled, and TCRdb retains in-frame clones only, with some absent. V and J calls and clone size come straight from that table; D and trimming were deduced from the DNA. This repertoire shows around 97,000 clones, approximately 88% found once; its top ten account for approximately 12%. The CDR3 runs 15 residues. The germline V gene has CDR1 SGDLS and CDR2 YYNGEE. V shed 3 bases and J 8 bases; nucleotides not matched to a gene: 9. The source material was peripheral blood. The genes are TRBV9 and TRBJ1-4; 8 nucleotides line up with TRBD1. The clonotype originates from a human donor in a cohort sampled during active COVID-19. This chain's CDR3 is CASSASSGTGEKLFF. DNA for the CDR3: TGTGCCAGCAGCGCCTCATCCGGGACAGGCGAAAAACTGTTTTTT.